This T cell receptor (beta chain) is drawn from a study of cytomegalovirus exposure and HLA in healthy donors. This CDR3 region has 15 residues. Trimming at V came to 5 bases and at J to 11 bases, leaving 16 bases not matched to a gene. Germline lookup yields CDR1 MNHEY and CDR2 SMNVEV (reference sequence). The PCR contained 60 Vbeta and 13 Jbeta primers. TCRdb's copy holds only in-frame clones and misses some; the assay was immunoSEQ multiplex PCR. The table includes around 220,000 clones, around 83% detected once. What was sequenced was PBMCs. The chain employs TRBV27 and TRBJ1-1; 8 positions match TRBD1. The receptor comes from a girl aged 10 to 17 in good health and CMV-seronegative. This CDR3 is CASSGLGTGQSRAFF. In DNA form, the CDR3 reads TGTGCCAGCAGTGGACTCGGGACAGGCCAATCTAGGGCTTTCTTT.